Below, one T cell receptor (beta chain) is given with its context. What it binds is unknown. This sample stems from a study of response to subunit inactivated influenza vaccine. This CDR3 comprises 14 residues. In germline, CDR1 is MGHRA, CDR2 YSYEKL. V trimming: 1 base; J trimming: 8 bases; junction bases outside the gene matches: 7. TCRdb re-called the RT-PCR reads through MiXCR, storing one row per CDR3 protein. The table includes over 400,000 distinct CDR3 sequences, 13% detected once. Study findings and constraints: Each seasonal influenza vaccination, the authors suggested, recruits few new T cells.

The source material was PBMCs from blood, sampled about 40 days after vaccination. This receptor was identified in a man aged 50-59 years who received an inactivated influenza vaccine. This sequence joins TRBV4-1 and TRBJ1-2; 7 bases match TRBD1. This CDR3 reads CASSQVPGGSGYTF. The CDR3 DNA is TGCGCCAGCAGCCAAGTTCCAGGGGGAAGCGGCTACACCTTC.